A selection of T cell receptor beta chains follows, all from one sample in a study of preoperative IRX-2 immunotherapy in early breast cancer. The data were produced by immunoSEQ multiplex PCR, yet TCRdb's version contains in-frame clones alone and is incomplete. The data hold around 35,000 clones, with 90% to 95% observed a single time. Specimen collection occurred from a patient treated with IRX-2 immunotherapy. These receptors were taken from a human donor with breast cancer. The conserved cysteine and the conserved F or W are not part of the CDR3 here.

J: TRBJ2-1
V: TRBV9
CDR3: ASSVVQGSYNEQF

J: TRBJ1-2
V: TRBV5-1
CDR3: ASSWAGQGADYT

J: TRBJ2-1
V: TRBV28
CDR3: ASSQTSFNEQF

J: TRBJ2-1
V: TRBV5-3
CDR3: ARSGGLAGGGEQF

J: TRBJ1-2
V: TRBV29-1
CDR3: SVGQYYGYT

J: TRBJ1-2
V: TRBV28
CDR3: VSLRGRGYGYT

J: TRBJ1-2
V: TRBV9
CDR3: ASSVAVRGANYGYT

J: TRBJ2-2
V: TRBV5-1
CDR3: ASSFLANTGELF

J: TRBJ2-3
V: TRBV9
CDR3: ASSVDRGHTDTQY

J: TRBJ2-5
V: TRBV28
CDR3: ASSKGAWETQY

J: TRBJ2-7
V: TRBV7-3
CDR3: ASSSQYTPRDEQY

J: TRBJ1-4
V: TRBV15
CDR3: ATSTELGELF

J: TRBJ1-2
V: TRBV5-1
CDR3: ASTPGQGRYGYT

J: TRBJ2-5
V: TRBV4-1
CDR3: ASTAGGQETQY

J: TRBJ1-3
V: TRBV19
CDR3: ASSIGPYSGNTIY

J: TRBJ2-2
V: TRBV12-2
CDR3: ASRLPRVFWCTGELF

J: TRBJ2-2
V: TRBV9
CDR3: ASSVAPGTRGAGELF

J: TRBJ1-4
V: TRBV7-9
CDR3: ASSLGTGNEKLF

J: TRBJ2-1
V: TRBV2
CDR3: ASRLTLGQF

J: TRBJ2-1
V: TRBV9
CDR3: ASSPGGGYRNEQF

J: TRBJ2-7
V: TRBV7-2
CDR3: ASSYRSGSIYEQY

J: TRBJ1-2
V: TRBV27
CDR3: ASSSTSTGGGGYT

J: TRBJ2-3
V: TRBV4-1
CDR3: ASSQVVFTSSTDTQY

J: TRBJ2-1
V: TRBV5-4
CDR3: ASSPGGGSYNEQF

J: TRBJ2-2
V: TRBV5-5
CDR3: ASSFNGELF

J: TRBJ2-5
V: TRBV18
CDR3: ASSPGVQETQY

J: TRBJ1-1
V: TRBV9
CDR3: ASSVARADTEAF

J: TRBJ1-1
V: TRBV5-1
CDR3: ASTSLRGSEAF

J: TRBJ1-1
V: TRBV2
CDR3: ASSRDRGWAEAF

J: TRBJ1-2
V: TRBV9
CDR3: ASSGYRGYT

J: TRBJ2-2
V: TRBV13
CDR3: ASSLGRASTGELF

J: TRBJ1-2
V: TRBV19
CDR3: ASSVQGARFYGYT

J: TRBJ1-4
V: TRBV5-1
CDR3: ASSLGATNEKLF

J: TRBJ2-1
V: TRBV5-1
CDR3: ASSLDWLSQPFSYNEQF

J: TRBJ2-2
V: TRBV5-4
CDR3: ASSLGLAGGSGELF

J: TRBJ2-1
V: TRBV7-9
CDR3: ASSLLAGEYNEQF

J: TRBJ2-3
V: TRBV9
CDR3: ASSVSGSTDTQY

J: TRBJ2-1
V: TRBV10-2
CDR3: ASNPSSYNEQF

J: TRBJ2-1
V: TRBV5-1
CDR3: ASSLQAGGNEQF

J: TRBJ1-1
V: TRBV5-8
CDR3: ASSLGSGQKNTEAF

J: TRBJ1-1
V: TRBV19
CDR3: ACRDSRDQAF

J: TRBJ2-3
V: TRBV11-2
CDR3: ASSLEPDTQY

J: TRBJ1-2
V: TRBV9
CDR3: ASSVGPTGDYGYT

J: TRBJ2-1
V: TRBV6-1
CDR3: ASSRQGNNEQF

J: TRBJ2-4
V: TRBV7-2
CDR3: ASSQSGVRENIQY

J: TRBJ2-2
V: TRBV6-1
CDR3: ASSDYYTGELF

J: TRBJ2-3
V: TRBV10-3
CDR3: AIRLAKSTDTQY

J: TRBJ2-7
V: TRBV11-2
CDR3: ASSLPHGGIKYEQY

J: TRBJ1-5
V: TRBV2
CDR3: ASSGPGYNQPQH

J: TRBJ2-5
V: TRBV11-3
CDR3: ASSLETSGQETQY

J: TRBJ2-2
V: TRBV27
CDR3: ASSFFTGELF

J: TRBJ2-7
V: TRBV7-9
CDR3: ASSPRSDNEQY

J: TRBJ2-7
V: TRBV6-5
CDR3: ASSYSFTEFYEQY

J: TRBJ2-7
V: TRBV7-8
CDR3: ASSSFIGTGPQGAEQY

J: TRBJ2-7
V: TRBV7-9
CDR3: ASSLDGLTTGEQY

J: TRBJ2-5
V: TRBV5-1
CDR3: ASSLAKTGSLETQY

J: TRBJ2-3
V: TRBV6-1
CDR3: ATEGLFFTDTQY